A single sample gave rise to the 18 T cell receptor beta chains below, sequenced in a study of patients and donors after allogeneic stem cell transplantation. From the RT-PCR reads, TCRdb called clonotypes with MiXCR, one entry per CDR3 protein. Here the sample spans about 230,000 distinct CDR3 sequences, 14% being singletons. The specimen was blood, either unsorted or a sorted T cell fraction (not recorded which). The receptors come from a human donor who was either an allogeneic HSCT recipient or a stem cell or donor lymphocyte infusion donor (not recorded which). It is not recorded whose cells these are; they may come from a transplant donor.

CDR3 protein: CASSLASGDRKTQYF. The CDR3 bases are TGCGCCAGCAGCTTGGCCTCAGGGGATCGGAAGACCCAGTACTTC. The chain couples TRBV5-1 to TRBJ2-5; D may be TRBD1 (6 bases). V was pared by 0 bases and J by 6 bases, with 15 bases between. The CDR3 has 15 amino acids. Per germline, CDR1 SGHRS and CDR2 YFSETQ.

There are a few counts of this clonotype. The chain has TRBV20-1 and TRBJ2-1; 9 positions match TRBD2. The CDR3 contains 15 residues. The trim removed 1 base at V and 9 bases at J, leaving 10 bases unmatched. Per the germline V gene, CDR1 is DFQATT and CDR2 is SNEGSKA (reference sequence). CDR3 nucleotides: TGCAGTGCTAGAGCTGAAGCGGGGGGTAGGGTTGAGCAGTTCTTC. Translation gives CSARAEAGGRVEQFF.

The rearrangement links TRBV4-2 to TRBJ1-2; D gene uncertain. V was clipped by 0 bases and J by 4 bases, with 6 bases between them. Germline assignment: CDR1 LGHNA and CDR2 YNFKEQ. The CDR3 spans 13 residues. In DNA, the CDR3 is TGTGCCAGCAGCCAAGAGTTTAGCTATGGCTACACCTTC. Residues: CASSQEFSYGYTF.

This clonotype was counted many times. The V and J genes are TRBV5-1 and TRBJ2-7, with D tentatively TRBD2 (5 bases). Trimming shortened V by 0 bases and J by 0 bases, and 10 bases separated the two germline ends. CDR3 length: 15 residues. CDR1 SGHRS and CDR2 YFSETQ come from the germline V gene. The CDR3 nucleotides are TGCGCCAGCAGCTTGGGTGGGGAGAGCTCCTACGAGCAGTACTTC. Translation: CASSLGGESSYEQYF.

A few counts support this clonotype. This chain uses TRBV7-6 with TRBJ2-1; no definite D call. The CDR3 runs 14 residues. Germline CDR1 reads SGHVS; CDR2 reads FNYEAQ. Trimming removed 3 bases at V and 8 bases at J, with 14 bases between. The CDR3 loop is CASSFGRMADEQFF. For the CDR3, the DNA is TGTGCCAGCAGCTTTGGTAGGATGGCCGATGAGCAGTTCTTC.

This clonotype has ten or more counts. The CDR3 sequence: CASSSSGSSTDTQYF. CDR3 DNA: TGTGCCAGCAGCAGTAGCGGGAGCAGCACAGATACGCAGTATTTT. This chain connects TRBV7-2 to TRBJ2-3; 9 positions agree with TRBD2. The V and J ends lost 5 bases and 0 bases, in that order; junction bases with no gene match: 3. This CDR3 is built from 15 residues. CDR1 and CDR2 from the germline V gene are SGHTA and FQGNSA.

This clonotype was observed at least ten times. The chain is built from TRBV7-9 and TRBJ2-7; 12 bases line up with TRBD1. The CDR3 has 17 residues. Losses at the gene ends were 4 bases for V and 7 bases for J; bases not matched to a gene: 14. Germline lookup yields CDR1 SEHNR and CDR2 FQNEAQ (reference sequence). The CDR3 nucleotides read TGTGCCAGCAGCTCTCCGGTGGGGGGACAGGGGGCTTGGGAGCAGTACTTC. It encodes CASSSPVGGQGAWEQYF.

This clonotype was counted between two and nine times. The chain uses TRBV21-1 and TRBJ2-1; TRBD1 is taken as the D call from the table, unchecked against the DNA. TRBV21-1 corresponds to a pseudogene. CDR3 length equals 14 residues. The CDR3 here is CASSRKRQVNEQFF. The CDR3 region has the DNA TGTGCCAGCAGCCGCAAAAGACAGGTGAATGAGCAGTTCTTC.

The V and J genes are TRBV4-1 and TRBJ1-2; D is possibly TRBD1 (5 bases). V was pared by 1 base and J by 4 bases, with 10 bases between. The CDR3 has 14 residues. Germline values: CDR1 MGHRA, CDR2 YSYEKL. The CDR3 loop reads CASSQGAGSYGYTF. For the CDR3, the DNA is TGCGCCAGCAGCCAAGGAGCAGGGAGCTATGGCTACACCTTC.

The chain uses TRBV5-1 and TRBJ1-3; D uncertain. The CDR3 loop spans 15 amino acids. Trimming took off 0 bases at V and 0 bases at J, with 7 bases between the two ends. Germline loops: CDR1 SGHRS, CDR2 YFSETQ. This CDR3 reads CASSLEGRSGNTIYF. Here the CDR3 DNA reads TGCGCCAGCAGCTTGGAGGGCCGCTCTGGAAACACCATATATTTT.

This clonotype has only a few counts. The chain couples TRBV30 to TRBJ1-5; D is perhaps TRBD1 (5 bases). The germline V gene encodes CDR1 GTSNPN and CDR2 SVGIG (reference sequence). The CDR3 spans 14 residues. Trimming left V 2 bases short and J 0 bases short, with 8 bases between. The CDR3 DNA reads as TGTGCCTGGAGTACTCAGGGTAGCAATCAGCCCCAGCATTTT. Its protein is CAWSTQGSNQPQHF. Full variable domain (missing parts from reference TRBV30 and TRBJ1-5): SQTIHQWPATLVQPVGSPLSLECTVEGTSNPNLYWYRQAAGRGLQLLFYSVGIGQISSEVPQNLSASRPQDRQFILSSKKLLLSDSGFYLCAWSTQGSNQPQHFGDGTRLSIL.

This clonotype was recorded a few times. The CDR3 protein is CASSTLADQETQYF. CDR3 DNA sequence: TGTGCCAGCAGCACCCTAGCGGACCAAGAGACCCAGTACTTC. V and J are TRBV7-9 and TRBJ2-5, with 7 bases matching TRBD2. Germline assignment: CDR1 SEHNR and CDR2 FQNEAQ (reference sequence). Unmatched junction bases numbered 3, after V lost 5 bases and J lost 0 bases. The CDR3 is made up of 14 amino acids.

This clonotype came up a few times. This rearrangement joins TRBV4-1 to TRBJ1-5, with D perhaps matching TRBD1 (6 bases). The CDR3 extends over 13 amino acids. Germline assignment: CDR1 MGHRA and CDR2 YSYEKL. V gave up 4 bases and J gave up 10 bases, with 14 bases separating them. The CDR3 bases are TGCGCCAGCAGCCGCGCTAACAGGGAACCCCAGCATTTT. Translating gives CASSRANREPQHF.

There are many counts of this clonotype. The chain combines TRBV7-2 with TRBJ2-7, with TRBD2 matching over 10 bases. Germline V lookup: CDR1 SGHTA, CDR2 FQGNSA. Losses at the gene ends were 4 bases for V and 2 bases for J; bases not matched to a gene: 5. This CDR3 comprises 15 residues. Here the CDR3 reads CASSSRTSGPYEQYF. As DNA, the CDR3 is TGTGCCAGCAGCTCGAGGACTAGCGGACCCTACGAGCAGTACTTC.

The CDR3 sequence: CASSYSPGVNYGYTF. The CDR3, as DNA: TGTGCCAGCAGTTACTCTCCGGGGGTAAACTATGGCTACACCTTC. The chain combines TRBV6-5 with TRBJ1-2, with a weak D call TRBD1 (5 bases). CDR1 and CDR2 (germline): MNHEY, SVGAGI. CDR3 length: 15 amino acids. Trimming pared 0 bases from V and 2 bases from J, leaving 10 bases between.

The J gene is TRBJ2-7, the V gene TRBV2, with 7 bases lining up with TRBD2. Trimming at V came to 6 bases and at J to 4 bases, leaving 6 bases not matched to a gene. In germline, CDR1 is SNHLY, CDR2 FYNNEI. The CDR3 sequence is 13 residues long. The CDR3 nucleotides are TGTGCCAGCAGCAATAGCGGGTTGTACGAGCAGTACTTC. Translating gives CASSNSGLYEQYF.

V usage is TRBV7-9 and J usage is TRBJ2-2; weak D call: TRBD2 (5 bases). Germline CDR1 reads SEHNR; CDR2 reads FQNEAQ (reference sequence). Trimming removed 7 bases at V and 6 bases at J, with 12 bases between. The CDR3 spans 13 residues. CDR3: CASKDWRAGELFF. The CDR3 coding sequence is TGTGCCAGCAAGGACTGGCGCGCCGGGGAGCTGTTTTTT.

This clonotype was recorded a few times. This chain connects TRBV20-1 to TRBJ1-2; no definite D call. Germline CDR1 and CDR2: DFQATT and SNEGSKA (reference sequence). This CDR3 contains 14 residues. The ends were cut back, 6 bases at V and 2 bases at J, with 16 bases in the middle. The DNA for the CDR3 is TGCAGTGCCAAATCGCAGGAGAGGAACTATGGCTACACCTTC. Translation gives CSAKSQERNYGYTF.